Presented here are 32 T cell receptor beta chains from one specimen sequenced in a study of cytomegalovirus exposure and HLA in healthy donors. Both 60 Vbeta primers and 13 Jbeta primers went into the PCR. Using immunoSEQ multiplex PCR, the repertoire was profiled, and TCRdb retains in-frame clones only, with some absent. The sample's table shows some 53,000 clones. The sample taken for sequencing was PBMCs. These receptors were obtained from a woman in her sixties in good health and CMV-seropositive.

This chain joins TRBV27 and TRBJ1-3, with 9 bases that match TRBD1. This CDR3 has 16 residues. Germline V CDR1 and CDR2: MNHEY, SMNVEV (reference sequence). With V trimmed by 2 bases and J by 4 bases, 6 bases remained unmatched. The CDR3 coding sequence is TGTGCCAGCAGTTTAAAGGGACAGGGTCTGGGAAACACCATATATTTT. Protein sequence: CASSLKGQGLGNTIYF.

The CDR3: CASSLGGEGIYGYTF. The CDR3 DNA is TGTGCCAGCAGCTTAGGGGGGGAGGGGATCTATGGCTACACCTTC. This rearrangement joins TRBV7-2 to TRBJ1-2; possibly TRBD1 for D (5 bases). Germline loops: CDR1 SGHTA, CDR2 FQGNSA. CDR3 length: 15 residues. Trimming took off 1 base at V and 4 bases at J, with 13 bases between the two ends.

The chain is built from TRBV19 and TRBJ1-1; 8 bases are a match to TRBD1. The length of the CDR3 is 14 residues. V was pared by 4 bases and J by 5 bases, with 6 bases of the junction left unmatched. Germline V CDR1 and CDR2: LNHDA, SQIVND (reference sequence). CDR3 residues: CASSTSYRGTEAFF. The CDR3 DNA follows: TGTGCCAGTAGTACCTCATACAGGGGGACTGAAGCTTTCTTT. Full variable domain (missing parts from reference TRBV19 and TRBJ1-1): DGGITQSPKYLFRKEGQNVTLSCEQNLNHDAMYWYRQDPGQGLRLIYYSQIVNDFQKGDIAEGYSVSREKKESFPLTVTSAQKNPTAFYLCASSTSYRGTEAFFGQGTRLTVV.

The chain links TRBV6-1 to TRBJ2-2, with 8 bases fitting TRBD1. Per germline, CDR1 MNHNS and CDR2 SASEGT. J gave up 5 bases and V 6 bases, and 8 bases lay outside the gene matches. The CDR3 is 15 amino acids. CDR3 sequence reads: CASRRAGGGTGELFF. In nucleotides, the CDR3 is TGTGCCAGCAGGAGGGCAGGGGGCGGAACCGGGGAGCTGTTTTTT.

V is TRBV4-2 and J is TRBJ2-1, with 7 bases lining up with TRBD2. CDR3 size: 16 residues. The ends lost 1 base at V and 2 bases at J; junction bases unmatched: 5. Germline V lookup: CDR1 LGHNA, CDR2 YNFKEQ. The CDR3: CASSQAKSGTYNEQFF. In DNA, the CDR3 is TGTGCCAGCAGCCAAGCGAAGAGCGGGACCTACAATGAGCAGTTCTTC.

CDR3 nucleotides: TGCGCCAGCAGCCAAGAGGTCCAGGGGGCGACCTACGAGCAGTACTTC. This codes for CASSQEVQGATYEQYF. J is TRBJ2-7 and V is TRBV4-1; TRBD1 agrees at 8 bases. V lost 0 bases to trimming and J lost 2 bases; unmatched junction nucleotides: 6. Germline V CDR1 and CDR2: MGHRA, YSYEKL. This CDR3 has 16 amino acids.

The CDR3 is CASSIGGQAFF. The CDR3 DNA reads as TGTGCCAGTAGTATCGGGGGTCAAGCTTTCTTT. V and J are TRBV19 and TRBJ1-1; the D gene is possibly TRBD1 (5 bases). Between the trimmed V and J ends, which lost 3 bases and 9 bases, there was a span of 8 bases. This CDR3 region has 11 residues. Looked up from germline, CDR1 is LNHDA and CDR2 is SQIVND (reference sequence).

V usage is TRBV29-1 and J usage is TRBJ1-1; 8 bases align to TRBD1. CDR1 is SQVTM, CDR2 ANQGSEA, per germline. The J segment lost 0 bases and the V segment lost 5 bases, leaving 8 bases of the junction unmatched. The CDR3 is 15 amino acids. The CDR3 DNA sequence: TGCAGCGTTCAAGTGCAGGGGGCCATGAACACTGAAGCTTTCTTT. It yields the protein CSVQVQGAMNTEAFF.

This rearrangement joins TRBV27 to TRBJ2-7, with 9 nucleotides matching TRBD1. V gave up 5 bases and J gave up 5 bases; unmatched junction bases: 13. This CDR3 spans 16 amino acids. CDR1 and CDR2 from the germline V gene are MNHEY and SMNVEV (reference sequence). CDR3 protein: CASSRLTGTGHHEQYF. The CDR3 DNA reads as TGTGCCAGCAGTCGTCTCACCGGGACAGGGCACCACGAGCAGTACTTC.

The rearrangement uses TRBV6-5 and TRBJ1-1; no reliable D call. With 4 bases removed from V and 3 bases from J, the gap between germline ends came to 12 bases. CDR1 and CDR2 (germline): MNHEY, SVGAGI. The CDR3 is 14 amino acids. CDR3 in DNA: TGTGCCAGCAGTTCTCACCGGGAACACACTGAAGCTTTCTTT. Translated, it gives CASSSHREHTEAFF.

The chain carries TRBV12-5 and TRBJ2-2; TRBD1 might be the D (5 bases). CDR3 length equals 15 residues. The ends were cut back, 5 bases at V and 4 bases at J, with 14 bases in the middle. Per the germline V gene, CDR1 is LGHNT and CDR2 is FRNRAP. CDR3 sequence reads: CASGPGILFTGELFF. Here the CDR3 DNA reads TGTGCTAGTGGTCCAGGGATTTTATTCACCGGGGAGCTGTTTTTT. Supplemented by reference TRBV12-5 and TRBJ2-2, the full variable domain reads DARVTQTPRHKVTEMGQEVTMRCQPILGHNTVFWYRQTMMQGLELLAYFRNRAPLDDSGMPKDRFSAEMPDATLATLKIQPSEPRDSAVYFCASGPGILFTGELFFGEGSRLTVL.

V is TRBV29-1 and J is TRBJ2-7; 10 bases line up with TRBD1. This CDR3 is built from 14 residues. V gave up 6 bases and J gave up 2 bases; unmatched junction bases: 7. Germline assignment: CDR1 SQVTM and CDR2 ANQGSEA. The CDR3 nucleotides read TGCAGCGTCACGGGACAGGGGTGGACCTACGAGCAGTACTTC. Protein sequence: CSVTGQGWTYEQYF.

This chain joins TRBV19 and TRBJ2-7, with TRBD1 matching 7 bases. Germline trimming cut 8 bases from V and 2 bases from J; bases unmatched to any gene: 3. This CDR3 is 12 amino acids long. The germline gives CDR1 LNHDA, CDR2 SQIVND (reference sequence). The CDR3 DNA is TGTGCCAGTGCCGGGACAGCCTACGAGCAGTACTTC. It codes for CASAGTAYEQYF. The entire variable domain, with the rest obtained from reference TRBV19 and TRBJ2-7, is as follows: DGGITQSPKYLFRKEGQNVTLSCEQNLNHDAMYWYRQDPGQGLRLIYYSQIVNDFQKGDIAEGYSVSREKKESFPLTVTSAQKNPTAFYLCASAGTAYEQYFGPGTRLTVT.

The rearrangement uses TRBV11-2 and TRBJ2-5, with D perhaps matching TRBD2 (5 bases). The J call may be in error: the DNA end matches TRBJ2-7 better. Germline V gene sequence: CDR1 SGHAT, CDR2 FQNNGV. This CDR3 has 12 amino acids. CDR3 in amino acids: CASSLEGREQYF. The CDR3 region has the DNA TGTGCCAGCAGCCTTGAGGGTCGCGAGCAGTACTTC.

The V call is TRBV6-1, the J call TRBJ2-3; the match to TRBD1 covers 7 bases. This CDR3 contains 16 residues. Trimming took 3 bases from V and 3 from J; bases not matched to a gene: 9. Germline V CDR1 and CDR2: MNHNS, SASEGT. CDR3 region: CASSDLVTGKTDTQYF. CDR3 bases: TGTGCCAGCAGTGATCTTGTGACAGGGAAAACAGATACGCAGTATTTT.

A remark on this clone: A junction end diverges from the germline sequence, so it may reflect a read error. The genes are TRBV10-3 and TRBJ1-5; no clear D gene. The CDR3 is 13 residues long. The germline CDR1 and CDR2 sequences are ENHRY and SYGVKD. CDR3 bases: TGTGCCATCAGTGAGTCGGTAGAGGCGGGTATGAATTTT. Protein product: CAISESVEAGMNF.

The chain carries TRBV29-1 and TRBJ1-4; 10 nucleotides agree with TRBD1. The CDR3 consists of 15 residues. The V segment lost 5 bases and the J segment 7 bases; nucleotides outside the gene matches: 10. Germline CDR1 reads SQVTM; CDR2 reads ANQGSEA. This chain's CDR3 is CSVTGSDRGSEKLFF. As DNA, the CDR3 is TGCAGCGTTACGGGCTCGGACAGGGGGAGTGAAAAACTGTTTTTT.

V and J are TRBV6-1 and TRBJ2-7; no reliable D call. Trimming removed 1 base from V and 0 bases from J, with 13 bases in between. The CDR3 runs to 16 residues. CDR1 and CDR2 from the germline V gene are MNHNS and SASEGT. The CDR3 loop reads CASSEGSLARSYEQYF. CDR3 sequence (DNA): TGTGCCAGCAGTGAAGGGTCTCTGGCTCGCTCCTACGAGCAGTACTTC.

This chain connects TRBV7-2 to TRBJ2-5, with no clear D. Germline-derived CDR1 and CDR2 are SGHTA and FQGNSA. The V end lost 2 bases, the J end lost 5 bases, and 9 bases lay between the germline ends. This CDR3 region has 13 residues. The CDR3 DNA reads as TGTGCCAGCAGCTTAACGGGTGGTGAGACCCAGTACTTC. It translates to CASSLTGGETQYF.

V and J are TRBV11-3 and TRBJ2-2; 9 bases agree with TRBD1. CDR1 and CDR2 from the germline V gene are SGHNT and YENEEA. Germline trimming cut 3 bases from V and 7 bases from J; bases unmatched to any gene: 3. CDR3 size: 14 residues. CDR3 sequence: CASSLGQGHGELFF. The CDR3 nucleotides are TGTGCCAGCAGCTTGGGACAGGGTCACGGGGAGCTGTTTTTT.

As for this clone: This sample includes further DNA sequences coding for the same CDR3. The chain links TRBV11-3 to TRBJ2-7, with D possibly matching TRBD1 (6 bases). Germline loops: CDR1 SGHNT, CDR2 YENEEA. The CDR3 is made up of 12 amino acids. Between the trimmed V and J ends, which lost 5 bases and 7 bases, there was a span of 12 bases. The CDR3 sequence is CASSPTGLEQYF. For the CDR3, the DNA is TGTGCCAGCAGCCCGACAGGACTGGAGCAGTACTTC.

The gene calls are TRBV4-2 and TRBJ1-5; possibly TRBD1 for D (5 bases). The CDR3 extends over 16 amino acids. V was shortened by 4 bases and J by 2 bases, with 15 bases between the two germline ends. Germline loops: CDR1 LGHNA, CDR2 YNFKEQ. CDR3 sequence reads: CASSPSGVAGNQPQHF. The DNA for the CDR3 is TGTGCCAGCAGCCCCTCGGGGGTAGCAGGCAATCAGCCCCAGCATTTT.

This chain connects TRBV9 to TRBJ2-7, with 7 bases that match TRBD2. The CDR3 runs to 15 residues. V lost 0 bases and J lost 2; bases outside the gene matches: 5. Germline V CDR1 and CDR2: SGDLS, YYNGEE. This CDR3 is CASSVAPSGPYEQYF. CDR3 sequence (DNA): TGTGCCAGCAGCGTAGCCCCTAGCGGACCCTACGAGCAGTACTTC.

The genes are TRBV29-1 and TRBJ2-7; 7 bases are shared with TRBD2. J gave up 7 bases and V 4 bases, and 4 bases lay outside the gene matches. Looked up from germline, CDR1 is SQVTM and CDR2 is ANQGSEA. The CDR3 runs 11 residues. The CDR3: CSVGTGGEQYF. The CDR3 DNA follows: TGCAGCGTTGGAACGGGGGGAGAGCAGTACTTC.

The V gene is TRBV28, the J gene TRBJ1-2; 9 positions match TRBD1. The CDR3 consists of 14 residues. Germline V gene data show CDR1 as MDHEN and CDR2 as SYDVKM. With V trimmed by 4 bases and J by 4 bases, 4 bases remained unmatched. CDR3 region: CASSSTGGPYGYTF. The DNA of the CDR3 is TGTGCCAGCAGTTCGACAGGGGGGCCCTATGGCTACACCTTC.

J is TRBJ1-2 and V is TRBV11-2; D is undetermined. The CDR3 covers 15 residues. Trimming took off 3 bases at V and 6 bases at J, with 17 bases between the two ends. CDR1 and CDR2 (germline): SGHAT, FQNNGV. As DNA, the CDR3 is TGTGCCAGCAGCTTTAATTTAGGACGGACTGATGGCTACACCTTC. It translates to CASSFNLGRTDGYTF.

The gene calls are TRBV15 and TRBJ1-2; TRBD1 is a possible D gene (6 bases). The germline V gene has CDR1 LNHNV and CDR2 YYDKDF (reference sequence). CDR3 length: 15 residues. V lost 0 bases to trimming and J lost 5 bases, with 13 bases between them. The CDR3 bases are TGTGCCACCAGCAGAGATAACCAGGGGTCATATGGCTACACCTTC. Translation gives CATSRDNQGSYGYTF.

The V gene is TRBV19, the J gene TRBJ2-1; TRBD1 might be the D (6 bases). V was trimmed by 6 bases and J by 2 bases, leaving 14 bases between them. CDR3 length equals 15 residues. Per germline, CDR1 LNHDA and CDR2 SQIVND (reference sequence). CDR3: CASSHPGQAYNEQFF. CDR3 sequence (DNA): TGTGCCAGTAGCCATCCGGGACAAGCCTACAATGAGCAGTTCTTC.

The chain is built from TRBV19 and TRBJ2-7; D gene ambiguous. Germline V gives CDR1 LNHDA, CDR2 SQIVND (reference sequence). V lost 1 base to trimming and J lost 0 bases, with 7 bases between them. This CDR3 spans 14 amino acids. CDR3 bases: TGTGCCAGTAGTATAGGAGGTAGCTCCTACGAGCAGTACTTC. Protein product: CASSIGGSSYEQYF.

V gene TRBV29-1 combines with J gene TRBJ1-4; the D is unclear. V dropped 0 bases and J dropped 3 bases, with 11 bases sitting between them. Germline assignment: CDR1 SQVTM and CDR2 ANQGSEA. The CDR3 is 15 amino acids. This CDR3 reads CSVEDRGKANEKLFF. The CDR3, as DNA: TGCAGCGTTGAAGATCGAGGGAAAGCTAATGAAAAACTGTTTTTT.

The V gene is TRBV5-1, the J gene TRBJ2-7; TRBD2 aligns across 10 bases. V trimming: 0 bases; J trimming: 4 bases; junction bases outside the gene matches: 4. The CDR3 consists of 15 residues. Germline CDR1 SGHRS, CDR2 YFSETQ. The CDR3 is CASSLEIAGGYEQYF. Here the CDR3 DNA reads TGCGCCAGCAGCTTGGAAATAGCGGGGGGATACGAGCAGTACTTC. The complete variable domain, with remaining parts taken from reference TRBV5-1 and TRBJ2-7, reads KAGVTQTPRYLIKTRGQQVTLSCSPISGHRSVSWYQQTPGQGLQFLFEYFSETQRNKGNFPGRFSGRQFSNSRSEMNVSTLELGDSALYLCASSLEIAGGYEQYFGPGTRLTVT.

This chain connects TRBV7-2 to TRBJ2-7; 8 bases align to TRBD2. V dropped 4 bases and J dropped 2; count of bases not matched to a gene: 10. The CDR3 is made up of 16 amino acids. CDR1 is SGHTA and CDR2 is FQGNSA in the germline V gene. The CDR3 loop is CASSSLRGGDAYEQYF. In DNA, the CDR3 is TGTGCCAGCAGCTCCCTTCGGGGGGGGGACGCCTACGAGCAGTACTTC. Full variable domain (remainder filled in from reference TRBV7-2 and TRBJ2-7): GAGVSQSPSNKVTEKGKDVELRCDPISGHTALYWYRQSLGQGLEFLIYFQGNSAPDKSGLPSDRFSAERTGGSVSTLTIQRTQQEDSAVYLCASSSLRGGDAYEQYFGPGTRLTVT.